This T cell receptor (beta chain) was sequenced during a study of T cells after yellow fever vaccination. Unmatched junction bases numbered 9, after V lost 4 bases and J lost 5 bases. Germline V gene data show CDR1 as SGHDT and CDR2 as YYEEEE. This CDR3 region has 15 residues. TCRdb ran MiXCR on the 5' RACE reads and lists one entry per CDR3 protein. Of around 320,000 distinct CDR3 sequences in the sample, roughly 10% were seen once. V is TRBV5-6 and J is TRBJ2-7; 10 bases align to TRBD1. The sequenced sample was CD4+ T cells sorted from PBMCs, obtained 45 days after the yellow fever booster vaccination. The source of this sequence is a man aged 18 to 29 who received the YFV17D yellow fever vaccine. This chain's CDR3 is CASSPRPGTGDEQYV. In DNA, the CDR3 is TGTGCCAGCAGCCCCCGTCCCGGGACAGGGGACGAGCAGTACGTC.